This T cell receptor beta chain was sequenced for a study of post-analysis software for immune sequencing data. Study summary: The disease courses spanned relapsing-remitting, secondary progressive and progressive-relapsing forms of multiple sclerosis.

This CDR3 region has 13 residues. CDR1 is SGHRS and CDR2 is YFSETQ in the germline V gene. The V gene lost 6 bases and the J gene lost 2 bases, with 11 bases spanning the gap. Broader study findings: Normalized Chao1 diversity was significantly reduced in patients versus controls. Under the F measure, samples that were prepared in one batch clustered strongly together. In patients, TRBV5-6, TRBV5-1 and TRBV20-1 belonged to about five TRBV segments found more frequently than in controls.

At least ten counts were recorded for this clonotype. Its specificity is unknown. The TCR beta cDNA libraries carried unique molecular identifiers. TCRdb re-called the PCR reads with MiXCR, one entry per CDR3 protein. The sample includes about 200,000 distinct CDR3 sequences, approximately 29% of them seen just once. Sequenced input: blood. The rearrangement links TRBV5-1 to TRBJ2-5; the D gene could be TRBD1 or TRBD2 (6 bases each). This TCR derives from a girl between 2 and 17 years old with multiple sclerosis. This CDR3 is CASNWGAQETQYF. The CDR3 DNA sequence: TGCGCCAGCAATTGGGGGGCGCAAGAGACCCAGTACTTC.